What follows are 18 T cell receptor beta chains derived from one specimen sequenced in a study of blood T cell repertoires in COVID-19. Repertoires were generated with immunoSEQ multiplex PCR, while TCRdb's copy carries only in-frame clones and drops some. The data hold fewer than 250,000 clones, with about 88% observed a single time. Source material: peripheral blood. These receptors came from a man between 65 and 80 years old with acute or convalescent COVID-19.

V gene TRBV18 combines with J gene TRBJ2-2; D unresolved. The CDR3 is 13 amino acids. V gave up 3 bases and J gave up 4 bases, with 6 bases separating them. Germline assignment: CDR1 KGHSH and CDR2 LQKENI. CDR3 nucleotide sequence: TGTGCCAGCTCACCTTTCGGCACCGGGGAGCTGTTTTTT. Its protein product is CASSPFGTGELFF.

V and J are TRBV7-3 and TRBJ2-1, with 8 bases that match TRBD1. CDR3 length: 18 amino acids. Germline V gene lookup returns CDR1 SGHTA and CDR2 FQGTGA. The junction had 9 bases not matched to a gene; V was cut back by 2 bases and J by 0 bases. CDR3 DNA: TGTGCCAGCAGCTTAGCGTTCTCAGGGGGCGGCTCCTACAATGAGCAGTTCTTC. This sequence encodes CASSLAFSGGGSYNEQFF.

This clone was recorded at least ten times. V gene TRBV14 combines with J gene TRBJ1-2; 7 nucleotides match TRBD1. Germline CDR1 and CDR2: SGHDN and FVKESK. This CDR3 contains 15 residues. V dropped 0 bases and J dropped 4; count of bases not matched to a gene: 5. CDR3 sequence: CASSQDPGQIYGYTF. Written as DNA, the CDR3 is TGTGCCAGCAGCCAAGATCCGGGACAGATCTATGGCTACACCTTC.

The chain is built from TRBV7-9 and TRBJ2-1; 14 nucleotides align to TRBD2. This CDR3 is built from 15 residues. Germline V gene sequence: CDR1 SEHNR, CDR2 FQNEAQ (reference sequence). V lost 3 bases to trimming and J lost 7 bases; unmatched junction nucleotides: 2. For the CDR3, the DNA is TGTGCCAGCAGCTTCGGACTAGCGGGAGGAAATGAGCAGTTCTTC. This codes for CASSFGLAGGNEQFF.

The CDR3 nucleotides read TGTGCCAGCTCCCCTGGGGGGGATACGCAGTATTTT. It yields the protein CASSPGGDTQYF. This chain links TRBV25-1 with TRBJ2-3; weak D call: TRBD2 (6 bases). Trimming took 8 bases from V and 6 from J, leaving 12 bases between them. The CDR3 runs to 12 residues. Germline lookup yields CDR1 MGHDK and CDR2 SYGVNS. Variable domain in full (rest from reference TRBV25-1 and TRBJ2-3): EADIYQTPRYLVIGTGKKITLECSQTMGHDKMYWYQQDPGMELHLIHYSYGVNSTEKGDLSSESTVSRIRTEHFPLTLESARPSHTSQYLCASSPGGDTQYFGPGTRLTVL.

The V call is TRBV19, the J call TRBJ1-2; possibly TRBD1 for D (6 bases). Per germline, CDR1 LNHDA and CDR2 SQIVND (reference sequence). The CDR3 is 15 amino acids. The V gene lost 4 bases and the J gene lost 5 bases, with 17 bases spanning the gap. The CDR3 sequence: CASSSAGGDLYGYTF. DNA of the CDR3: TGTGCCAGTAGTAGCGCGGGGGGCGACTTATATGGCTACACCTTC.

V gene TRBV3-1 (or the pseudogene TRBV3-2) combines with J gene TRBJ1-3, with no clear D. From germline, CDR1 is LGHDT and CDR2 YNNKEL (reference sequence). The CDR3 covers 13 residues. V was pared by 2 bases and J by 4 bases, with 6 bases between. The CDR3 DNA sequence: TGTGCCAGCAGCCAATATGTGGGAAACACCATATATTTT. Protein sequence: CASSQYVGNTIYF.

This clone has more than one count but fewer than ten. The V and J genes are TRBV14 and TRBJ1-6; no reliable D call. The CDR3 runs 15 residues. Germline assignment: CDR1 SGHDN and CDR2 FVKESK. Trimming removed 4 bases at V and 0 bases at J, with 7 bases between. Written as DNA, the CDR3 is TGTGCCAGCAGCCTGAGAAGCTCCTATAATTCACCCCTCCACTTT. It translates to CASSLRSSYNSPLHF.

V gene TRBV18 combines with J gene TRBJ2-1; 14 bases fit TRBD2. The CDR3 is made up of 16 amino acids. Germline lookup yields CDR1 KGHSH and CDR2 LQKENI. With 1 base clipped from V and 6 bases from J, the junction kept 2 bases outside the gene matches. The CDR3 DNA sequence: TGTGCCAGCTCACCACAAGGACTAGCGGGAGGCAATGAGCAGTTCTTC. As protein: CASSPQGLAGGNEQFF.

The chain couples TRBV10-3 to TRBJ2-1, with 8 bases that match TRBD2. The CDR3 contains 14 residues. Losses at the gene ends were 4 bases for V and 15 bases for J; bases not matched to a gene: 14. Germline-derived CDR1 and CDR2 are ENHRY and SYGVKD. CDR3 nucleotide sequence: TGTGCCATCAGTGGCCCCGGGCTAGCGGGTGATTGGTTCTTC. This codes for CAISGPGLAGDWFF.

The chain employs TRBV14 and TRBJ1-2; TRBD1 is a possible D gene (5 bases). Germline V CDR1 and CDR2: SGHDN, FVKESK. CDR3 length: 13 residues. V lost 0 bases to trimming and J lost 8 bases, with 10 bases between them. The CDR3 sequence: CASSQDPRGGYTF. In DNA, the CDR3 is TGTGCCAGCAGCCAAGATCCAAGGGGCGGCTACACCTTC.

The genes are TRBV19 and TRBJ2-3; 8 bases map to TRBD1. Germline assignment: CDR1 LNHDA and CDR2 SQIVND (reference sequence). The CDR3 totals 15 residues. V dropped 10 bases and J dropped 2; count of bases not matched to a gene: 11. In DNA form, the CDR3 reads TGTGCCACCAAGGGCACAGGGGGAGACACAGATACGCAGTATTTT. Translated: CATKGTGGDTDTQYF.

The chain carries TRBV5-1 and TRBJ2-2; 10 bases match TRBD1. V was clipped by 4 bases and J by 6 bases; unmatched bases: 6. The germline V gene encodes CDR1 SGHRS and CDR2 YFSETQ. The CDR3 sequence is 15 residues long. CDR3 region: CASSAAGQGAGELFF. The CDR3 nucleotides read TGCGCCAGCAGCGCAGCAGGACAGGGGGCCGGGGAGCTGTTTTTT.

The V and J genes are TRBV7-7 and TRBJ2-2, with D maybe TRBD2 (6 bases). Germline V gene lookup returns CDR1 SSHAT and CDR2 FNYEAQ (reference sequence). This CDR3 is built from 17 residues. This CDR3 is CARSDGLSGLNTGELFF. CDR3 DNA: TGTGCTAGGTCGGACGGGCTAAGCGGGTTGAACACCGGGGAGCTGTTTTTT.

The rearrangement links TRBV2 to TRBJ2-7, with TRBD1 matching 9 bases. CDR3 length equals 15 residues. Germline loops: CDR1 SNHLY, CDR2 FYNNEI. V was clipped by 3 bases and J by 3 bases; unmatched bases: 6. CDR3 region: CASSERDRDFYEQYF. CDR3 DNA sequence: TGTGCCAGCAGTGAGAGGGACAGGGATTTCTACGAGCAGTACTTC.

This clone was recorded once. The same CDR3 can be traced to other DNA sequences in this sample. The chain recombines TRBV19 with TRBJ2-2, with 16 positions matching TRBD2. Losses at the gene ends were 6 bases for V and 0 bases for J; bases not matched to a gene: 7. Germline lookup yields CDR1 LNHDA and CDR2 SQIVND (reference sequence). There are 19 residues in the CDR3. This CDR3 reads CASRLGLAGGRANTGELFF. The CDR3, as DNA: TGTGCCAGTAGATTGGGACTAGCGGGAGGGAGAGCGAACACCGGGGAGCTGTTTTTT.

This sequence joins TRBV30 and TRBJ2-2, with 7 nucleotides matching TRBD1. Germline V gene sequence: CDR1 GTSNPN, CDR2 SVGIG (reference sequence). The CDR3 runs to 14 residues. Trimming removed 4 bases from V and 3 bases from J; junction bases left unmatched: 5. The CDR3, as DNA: TGTGCCTGGAATCTGGGACAGCACACCGGGGAGCTGTTTTTT. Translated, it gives CAWNLGQHTGELFF.

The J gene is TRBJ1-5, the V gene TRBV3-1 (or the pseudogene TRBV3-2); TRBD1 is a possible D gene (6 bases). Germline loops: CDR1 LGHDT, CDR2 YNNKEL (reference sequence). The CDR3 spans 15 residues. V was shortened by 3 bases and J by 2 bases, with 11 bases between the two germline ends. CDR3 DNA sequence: TGTGCCAGCAGCCAGTCCAGACAGGGCAATCAGCCCCAGCATTTT. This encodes CASSQSRQGNQPQHF.